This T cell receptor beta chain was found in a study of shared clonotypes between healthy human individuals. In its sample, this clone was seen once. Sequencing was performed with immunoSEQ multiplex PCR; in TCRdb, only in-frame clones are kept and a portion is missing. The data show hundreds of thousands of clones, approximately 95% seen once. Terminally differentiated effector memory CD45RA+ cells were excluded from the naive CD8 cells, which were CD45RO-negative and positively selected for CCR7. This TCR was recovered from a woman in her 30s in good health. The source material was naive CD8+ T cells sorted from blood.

CDR3 nucleotides: TGTGCCAGCAGCTACGGACAGTACTACGAGCAGTACTTC. The encoded protein is CASSYGQYYEQYF. The rearrangement joins TRBV11-2 to TRBJ2-7; D possibly corresponds to TRBD1 (6 bases). Germline V gene data show CDR1 as SGHAT and CDR2 as FQNNGV. The CDR3 is 13 residues long. The V end was cut by 4 bases, the J end by 3 bases, with 10 bases between.